This TCR beta chain emerged from a study of T cell changes during pregnancy in multiple sclerosis. Measured with immunoSEQ multiplex PCR; TCRdb has only the in-frame clones, and not every one. Among about 72,000 clones listed, around 92% were seen once. Germline V gene data show CDR1 as SEHNR and CDR2 as FQNEAQ (reference sequence). V lost 5 bases to trimming and J lost 5 bases; unmatched junction nucleotides: 5. This CDR3 comprises 13 residues. The V and J genes are TRBV7-9 and TRBJ1-2; 7 bases line up with TRBD1. The clonotype originates from a female donor in good health, enrolled as a control in a pregnancy study. The sequencing used peripheral blood, collected in the third trimester of pregnancy. CDR3 residues: CASSQTGPYGYTF. The CDR3, as DNA: TGTGCCAGCAGCCAGACAGGGCCGTATGGCTACACCTTC.